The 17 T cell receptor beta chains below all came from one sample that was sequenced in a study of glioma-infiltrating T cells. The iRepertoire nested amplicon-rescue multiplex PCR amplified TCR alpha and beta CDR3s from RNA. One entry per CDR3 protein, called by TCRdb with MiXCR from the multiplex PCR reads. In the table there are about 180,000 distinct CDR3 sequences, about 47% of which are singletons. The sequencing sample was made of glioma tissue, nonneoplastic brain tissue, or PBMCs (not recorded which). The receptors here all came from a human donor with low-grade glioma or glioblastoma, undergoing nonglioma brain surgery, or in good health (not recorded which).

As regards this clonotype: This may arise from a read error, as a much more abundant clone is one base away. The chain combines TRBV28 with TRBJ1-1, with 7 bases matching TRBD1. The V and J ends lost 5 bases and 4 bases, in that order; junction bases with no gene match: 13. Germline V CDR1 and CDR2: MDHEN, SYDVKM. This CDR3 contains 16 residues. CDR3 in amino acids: CASSLPTGNVFTEAFF. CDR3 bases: TGTGCCAGCAGTCTACCGACAGGGAATGTATTCACTGAAGCTTTCTTT.

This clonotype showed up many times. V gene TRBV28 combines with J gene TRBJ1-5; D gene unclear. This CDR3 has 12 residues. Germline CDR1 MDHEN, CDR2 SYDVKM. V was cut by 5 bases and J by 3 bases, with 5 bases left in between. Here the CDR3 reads CASSIVNQPQHF. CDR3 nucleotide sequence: TGTGCCAGCAGTATCGTCAATCAGCCCCAGCATTTT. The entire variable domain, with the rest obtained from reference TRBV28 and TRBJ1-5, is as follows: DVKVTQSSRYLVKRTGEKVFLECVQDMDHENMFWYRQDPGLGLRLIYFSYDVKMKEKGDIPEGYSVSREKKERFSLILESASTNQTSMYLCASSIVNQPQHFGDGTRLSIL.

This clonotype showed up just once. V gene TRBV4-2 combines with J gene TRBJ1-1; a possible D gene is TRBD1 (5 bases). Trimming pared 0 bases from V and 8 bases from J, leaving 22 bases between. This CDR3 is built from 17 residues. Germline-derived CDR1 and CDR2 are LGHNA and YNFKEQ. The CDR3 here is CASSQEGGRDECTEAFF. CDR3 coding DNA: TGTGCCAGCAGCCAAGAGGGTGGCAGGGATGAGTGCACCGAAGCTTTCTTT.

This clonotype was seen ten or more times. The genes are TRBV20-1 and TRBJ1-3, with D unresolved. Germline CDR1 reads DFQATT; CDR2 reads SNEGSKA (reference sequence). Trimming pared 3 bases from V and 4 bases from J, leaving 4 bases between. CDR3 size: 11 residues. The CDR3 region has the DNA TGCAGTGCTAGTATAGGAAACACCATATATTTT. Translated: CSASIGNTIYF.

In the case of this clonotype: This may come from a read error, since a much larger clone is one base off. CDR3 in DNA: TGTGCCAACAGCCCTGACCGGACAGCTAACTATGGCTACACCTTC. As protein: CANSPDRTANYGYTF. This sequence joins TRBV4-2 and TRBJ1-2; possibly TRBD1 for D (6 bases). The CDR3 totals 15 residues. Germline-derived CDR1 and CDR2 are LGHNA and YNFKEQ.

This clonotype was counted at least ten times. The CDR3 coding sequence is TGTGCCAGCAGCTTAGCGGGAGGGAGCACAGATACGCAGTATTTT. This translates into CASSLAGGSTDTQYF. This sequence joins TRBV7-2 and TRBJ2-3; 7 positions agree with TRBD2. The germline CDR1 and CDR2 sequences are SGHTA and FQGNSA. The CDR3 runs 15 residues. V lost 0 bases, J lost 0 bases, and 0 bases stayed unmatched.

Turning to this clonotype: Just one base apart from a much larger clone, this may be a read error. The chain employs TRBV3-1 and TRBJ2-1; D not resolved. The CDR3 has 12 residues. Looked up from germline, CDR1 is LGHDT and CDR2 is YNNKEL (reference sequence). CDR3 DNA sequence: TGTGCCAGGAGCCCGCGAGGCAATGAGCAGTTCTTC. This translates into CARSPRGNEQFF.

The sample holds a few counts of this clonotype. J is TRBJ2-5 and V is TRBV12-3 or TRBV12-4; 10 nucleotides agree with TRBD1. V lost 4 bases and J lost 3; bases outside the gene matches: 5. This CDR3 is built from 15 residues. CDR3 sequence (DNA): TGTGCCAGCAGTTCCCCCGGACAGGGGGAAGAGACCCAGTACTTC. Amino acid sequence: CASSSPGQGEETQYF.

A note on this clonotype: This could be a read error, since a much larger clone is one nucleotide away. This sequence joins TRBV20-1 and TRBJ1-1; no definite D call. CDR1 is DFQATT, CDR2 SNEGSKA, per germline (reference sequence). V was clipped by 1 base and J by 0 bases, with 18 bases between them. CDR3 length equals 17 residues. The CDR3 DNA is TGCAGTGCTAGAGTAGAGCAGTCTACCCCTTTGAACACTGAAGCTTTCTTT. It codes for CSARVEQSTPLNTEAFF.

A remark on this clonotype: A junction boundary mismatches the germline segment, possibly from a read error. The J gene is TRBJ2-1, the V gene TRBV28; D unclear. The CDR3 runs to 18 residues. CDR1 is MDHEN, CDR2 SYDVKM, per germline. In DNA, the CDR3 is TGTGCCAGCAGTCATTCTTCCCCAGAAAGCCTGTGGTACAATGAGAAGTTCTTC. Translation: CASSHSSPESLWYNEKFF.

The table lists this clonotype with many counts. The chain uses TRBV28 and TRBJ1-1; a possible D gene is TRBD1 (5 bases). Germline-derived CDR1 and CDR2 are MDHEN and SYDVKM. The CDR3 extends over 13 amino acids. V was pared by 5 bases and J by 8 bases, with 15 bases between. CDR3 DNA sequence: TGTGCCAGCAGTCGGGGCGGTGCCAGGGAAGCTTTCTTT. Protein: CASSRGGAREAFF.

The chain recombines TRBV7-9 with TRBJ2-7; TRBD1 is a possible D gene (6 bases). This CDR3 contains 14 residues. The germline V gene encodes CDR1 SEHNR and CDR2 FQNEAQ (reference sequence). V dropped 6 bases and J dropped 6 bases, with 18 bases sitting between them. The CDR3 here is CASSLQGTITEQYF. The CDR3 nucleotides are TGTGCCAGCAGTTTACAGGGAACAATTACCGAGCAGTACTTC.

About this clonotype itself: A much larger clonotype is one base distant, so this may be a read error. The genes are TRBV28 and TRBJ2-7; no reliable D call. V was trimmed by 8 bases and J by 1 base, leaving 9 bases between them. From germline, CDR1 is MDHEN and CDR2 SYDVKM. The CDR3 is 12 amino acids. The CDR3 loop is CASCVVSYEQYF. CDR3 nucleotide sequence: TGTGCCAGCTGTGTTGTTTCCTACGAGCAGTACTTC.

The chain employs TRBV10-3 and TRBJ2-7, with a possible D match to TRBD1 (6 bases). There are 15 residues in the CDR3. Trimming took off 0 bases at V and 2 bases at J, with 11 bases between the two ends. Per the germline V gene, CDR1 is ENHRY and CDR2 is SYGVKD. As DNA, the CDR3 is TGTGCCATCAGTGAGTCTGGGACAAGAACCTACGAGCAGTACTTC. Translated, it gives CAISESGTRTYEQYF.

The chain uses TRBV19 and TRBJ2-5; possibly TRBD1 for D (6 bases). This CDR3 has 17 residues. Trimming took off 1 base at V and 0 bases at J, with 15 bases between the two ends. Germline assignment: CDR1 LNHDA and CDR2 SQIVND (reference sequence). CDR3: CASSIGLAGDNQETQYF. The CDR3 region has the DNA TGTGCCAGTAGTATAGGTTTGGCAGGGGATAACCAAGAGACCCAGTACTTC.

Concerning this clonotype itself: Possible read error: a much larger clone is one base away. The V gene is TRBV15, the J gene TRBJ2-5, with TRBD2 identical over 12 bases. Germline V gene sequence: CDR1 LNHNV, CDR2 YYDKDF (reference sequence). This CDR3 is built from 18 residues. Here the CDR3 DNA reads TGTACCACCAGCAGAGCGGGAGGCCCGACTAGCGGGAGAGAGACCCAGTACTTC. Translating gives CTTSRAGGPTSGRETQYF.

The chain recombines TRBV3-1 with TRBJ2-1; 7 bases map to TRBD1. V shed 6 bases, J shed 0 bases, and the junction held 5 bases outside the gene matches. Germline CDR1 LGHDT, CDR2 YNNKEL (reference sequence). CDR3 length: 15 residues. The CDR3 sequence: CASRQTGSSYNEQFF. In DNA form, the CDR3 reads TGTGCCAGCAGGCAGACAGGGAGCTCCTACAATGAGCAGTTCTTC.